Listed below are T cell receptor beta chains from one sample, sequenced in a study of identical twins. TCRdb re-analysed the 5' RACE reads in MiXCR, keeping a single row per CDR3 protein. Seen here are 400,000 to 550,000 distinct CDR3 sequences, approximately 24% observed once, and the top ten hold 2.9%. This same sample was also taken into another study, of T cells expressing NK-cell markers.

The specimen sequenced was CD4+ T cells sorted from blood. These receptors all come from a woman between 18 and 29 years old in good health. Each CDR3 is given with its conserved first and last residue. A D gene is named only where the DNA matches it firmly. Clone size is shown for a subset of rows, as once, few, many or a class of expanded clone.

j_call v_call d_call clone_size cdr3_length cdr3_aa cdr3_nt
TRBJ2-1 TRBV3-1 NA NA 13 CASSPNDRRQQFF TGTGCCAGCAGCCCGAACGACAGGCGGCAACAGTTCTTC
TRBJ2-5 TRBV15 TRBD2 NA 18 CATSRVGGSGRVQETQYF TGTGCCACCAGCAGAGTAGGTGGTAGCGGGAGGGTCCAGGAGACCCAGTACTTC
TRBJ2-7 TRBV5-1 NA NA 14 CASSYISGGLEQYF TGCGCCAGCAGCTATATCAGTGGGGGGCTCGAGCAGTACTTC
TRBJ2-1 TRBV7-9 NA NA 15 CASSQGVGYGDEQFF TGTGCCAGCAGCCAAGGAGTCGGCTACGGGGATGAGCAGTTCTTC
TRBJ2-5 TRBV5-1 NA few 14 CASSPSPRPETQYF TGCGCCAGCAGCCCGTCCCCTCGACCCGAGACCCAGTACTTC
TRBJ1-1 TRBV7-9 TRBD1 few 14 CASRAGQGATEAFF TGTGCCAGCAGGGCCGGACAGGGGGCAACTGAAGCTTTCTTT
TRBJ2-1 TRBV5-1 NA few 18 CASSLDGRGKGPYNEQFF TGCGCCAGCAGCTTGGATGGCAGGGGCAAAGGCCCCTACAATGAGCAGTTCTTC
TRBJ2-7 TRBV20-1 NA NA 11 CSVRGANEQYF TGCAGTGTTCGGGGGGCGAACGAGCAGTACTTC
TRBJ2-1 TRBV4-3 NA NA 16 CASSQGGGSYYNEQFF TGCGCCAGCAGCCAAGGTGGCGGATCATACTACAATGAGCAGTTCTTC
TRBJ2-3 TRBV7-2 NA NA 13 CASSLKVTDTQYF TGTGCCAGCAGCTTAAAAGTGACAGATACGCAGTATTTT
TRBJ2-7 TRBV10-3 TRBD1 NA 13 CAISPGQAYEQYF TGTGCCATCAGTCCCGGACAGGCCTACGAGCAGTACTTC
TRBJ2-2 TRBV9 NA NA 17 CASSVAIRVHGTGELFF TGTGCCAGCAGCGTAGCTATTCGGGTTCACGGCACCGGGGAGCTGTTTTTT
TRBJ2-3 TRBV5-1 NA NA 15 CASSFGRSGADTQYF TGCGCCAGCAGCTTCGGCCGGAGTGGCGCAGATACGCAGTATTTT
TRBJ1-3 TRBV6-1 NA few 15 CASSPPGGSGNTIYF TGTGCCAGCAGCCCTCCGGGGGGTTCTGGAAACACCATATATTTT
TRBJ2-1 TRBV20-1 NA NA 14 CSAKIPIPLSEQFF TGCAGTGCTAAGATTCCTATCCCCCTCAGTGAGCAGTTCTTC
TRBJ1-2 TRBV9 NA NA 15 CASSVGLGVVHGYTF TGTGCCAGCAGCGTAGGTCTAGGGGTGGTTCATGGCTACACCTTC
TRBJ2-1 TRBV11-2 NA NA 12 CASSFNDNEQFF TGTGCCAGCAGCTTTAACGACAATGAGCAGTTCTTC
TRBJ2-7 TRBV7-9 TRBD1 few 14 CARDRRTGAYEQYF TGTGCCAGGGATCGAAGGACAGGGGCTTACGAGCAGTACTTC
TRBJ2-1 TRBV6-1 TRBD2 NA 16 CASNTLSGRTYNEQFF TGTGCCAGCAATACCCTTAGCGGGAGGACCTACAATGAGCAGTTCTTC
TRBJ2-2 TRBV18 TRBD2 NA 21 CASSPPPFGLAGGPQTGELFF TGTGCCAGCTCACCACCCCCGTTCGGACTAGCGGGAGGGCCTCAAACCGGGGAGCTGTTTTTT
TRBJ2-2 TRBV7-9 NA many 16 CASGVGGPANTGELFF TGTGCCAGCGGGGTGGGGGGCCCCGCGAACACCGGGGAGCTGTTTTTT
TRBJ1-6 TRBV5-1 TRBD1 NA 14 CASSRDSYNSPLHF TGCGCCAGCAGCCGGGACAGCTATAATTCACCCCTCCACTTT
TRBJ2-7 TRBV6-5 NA NA 14 CASSYDVNSYEQYF TGTGCCAGCAGTTACGACGTTAACTCCTACGAGCAGTACTTC
TRBJ2-1 TRBV7-2 TRBD2 NA 16 CASSLKLAGDYNEQFF TGTGCCAGCAGCTTAAAGCTAGCGGGGGATTACAATGAGCAGTTCTTC
TRBJ1-2 TRBV20-1 NA few 13 CSARLAQSYGYTF TGCAGTGCTAGATTGGCACAGTCCTATGGCTACACCTTC
TRBJ2-1 TRBV29-1 TRBD2 few 14 CSVEGGTRIYEQFF TGCAGCGTTGAAGGAGGGACTAGGATATATGAGCAGTTCTTC
TRBJ1-3 TRBV12-3/TRBV12-4 NA few 15 CASSLGGTNGNTIYF TGTGCCAGCAGTTTGGGGGGGACAAACGGAAACACCATATATTTT
TRBJ1-2 TRBV6-1 NA NA 14 CATALGGGGYGYTF TGTGCCACCGCCTTAGGTGGGGGGGGCTATGGCTACACCTTC
TRBJ2-1 TRBV3-1 NA few 16 CASSQDGGSSYNEQFF TGTGCCAGCAGCCAAGACGGGGGCAGCTCCTACAATGAGCAGTTCTTC
TRBJ2-1 TRBV5-5 NA NA 13 CASSLGGRVYQFF TGTGCCAGCAGTCTGGGGGGCAGGGTGTACCAGTTCTTC
TRBJ2-7 TRBV7-2 NA few 15 CASSSPGYKAYEQYF TGTGCCAGCAGCTCGCCAGGGTATAAGGCTTACGAGCAGTACTTC
TRBJ2-7 TRBV7-2 NA once 14 CASSFLPGDYEQYF TGTGCCAGCAGCTTTTTACCCGGGGACTACGAGCAGTACTTC
TRBJ2-5 TRBV5-5 NA few 15 CASSLEGGMGKTQYF TGTGCCAGCAGCTTGGAGGGGGGCATGGGCAAGACCCAGTACTTC
TRBJ2-7 TRBV6-2/TRBV6-3 TRBD2 NA 15 CASSDGASGAYEQYF TGTGCCAGCAGCGACGGGGCTAGCGGAGCCTACGAGCAGTACTTC
TRBJ2-3 TRBV20-1 TRBD1 NA 14 CSADGTGGTDTQYF TGCAGTGCGGATGGGACAGGCGGTACAGATACGCAGTATTTT
TRBJ1-1 TRBV12-3/TRBV12-4 NA NA 12 CASSSSWTMAFF TGTGCCAGCAGTTCTTCTTGGACGATGGCTTTCTTT
TRBJ2-7 TRBV20-1 NA NA 12 CSARNRSYEQYF TGCAGTGCCCGCAACCGCTCCTACGAGCAGTACTTC
TRBJ1-1 TRBV11-2 NA few 15 CASSLVAQGDTEAFF TGTGCCAGCAGCTTAGTTGCACAGGGTGACACTGAAGCTTTCTTT
TRBJ2-5 TRBV3-1 NA few 14 CASSQASGIQTQYF TGTGCCAGCAGCCAGGCGAGTGGGATACAGACCCAGTACTTC
TRBJ1-2 TRBV7-9 NA NA 13 CASSHDSVYGYTF TGTGCCAGCAGCCATGACAGTGTCTATGGCTACACCTTC
TRBJ1-1 TRBV10-3 NA NA 13 CAISGTGDSAAFF TGTGCCATCAGCGGGACGGGGGATTCGGCAGCTTTCTTT
TRBJ2-2 TRBV7-7 NA few 14 CASSLEAVSGELFF TGTGCTAGCAGCTTAGAGGCTGTCTCCGGGGAGCTGTTTTTT
TRBJ2-7 TRBV5-1 TRBD2 NA 16 CASSLGLAGRLYEQYF TGCGCCAGCAGCCTGGGACTAGCGGGCAGGCTTTACGAGCAGTACTTC
TRBJ2-7 TRBV20-1 TRBD2 NA 12 CSPGRGVNEQYF TGCAGCCCCGGGCGGGGGGTCAACGAGCAGTACTTC
TRBJ2-5 TRBV29-1 TRBD1 many 14 CSVEPTGSRGGQYF TGCAGCGTTGAACCGACAGGGTCGAGAGGGGGCCAGTACTTC
TRBJ1-1 TRBV27 TRBD1 few 12 CASQDRANEAFF TGTGCCAGCCAGGACAGGGCGAATGAAGCTTTCTTT
TRBJ2-7 TRBV11-2 NA NA 12 CASSPMDYEQYF TGTGCCAGCAGTCCTATGGACTACGAGCAGTACTTC
TRBJ2-4 TRBV11-1 NA NA 12 CASSLIGDIQYF TGTGCCAGCAGCTTAATCGGGGACATTCAGTACTTC
TRBJ1-6 TRBV27 NA NA 9 CAGHSPLHF TGTGCCGGGCATTCACCCCTCCACTTT
TRBJ1-2 TRBV12-3/TRBV12-4 NA NA 14 CASSLGPFNYGYTF TGTGCCAGCAGCCTAGGACCTTTTAACTATGGCTACACCTTC
TRBJ2-7 TRBV29-1 NA few 12 CSVDAGSYEQYF TGCAGCGTTGATGCAGGCTCCTACGAGCAGTACTTC
TRBJ1-5 TRBV20-1 TRBD1 NA 14 CSAMEGAGNQPQHF TGCAGTGCTATGGAGGGGGCGGGCAATCAGCCCCAGCATTTT
TRBJ2-1 TRBV4-3 NA few 16 CASSQVPATTYNEQFF TGCGCCAGCAGCCAAGTACCCGCTACTACCTACAATGAGCAGTTCTTC
TRBJ2-1 TRBV20-1 TRBD1 NA 13 CSARGQSTDEQFF TGCAGTGCTAGGGGACAGTCTACGGATGAGCAGTTCTTC
TRBJ2-7 TRBV20-1 NA few 12 CSANGDVYEQYF TGCAGTGCAAACGGAGATGTATACGAGCAGTACTTC
TRBJ2-3 TRBV5-8 NA NA 15 CASSLATAARDTQYF TGTGCCAGCAGCTTGGCGACAGCAGCGAGGGATACGCAGTATTTT
TRBJ2-6 TRBV2 NA NA 15 CASDPDRSGANVLTF TGTGCCAGCGACCCCGACAGGTCTGGGGCCAACGTCCTGACTTTC
TRBJ2-6 TRBV11-2 NA NA 13 CATVTTGANVLTF TGTGCCACCGTAACCACTGGGGCCAACGTCCTGACTTTC
TRBJ2-2 TRBV2 NA NA 14 CASSQESRTGELFF TGTGCCAGCAGCCAGGAATCGAGAACCGGGGAGCTGTTTTTT